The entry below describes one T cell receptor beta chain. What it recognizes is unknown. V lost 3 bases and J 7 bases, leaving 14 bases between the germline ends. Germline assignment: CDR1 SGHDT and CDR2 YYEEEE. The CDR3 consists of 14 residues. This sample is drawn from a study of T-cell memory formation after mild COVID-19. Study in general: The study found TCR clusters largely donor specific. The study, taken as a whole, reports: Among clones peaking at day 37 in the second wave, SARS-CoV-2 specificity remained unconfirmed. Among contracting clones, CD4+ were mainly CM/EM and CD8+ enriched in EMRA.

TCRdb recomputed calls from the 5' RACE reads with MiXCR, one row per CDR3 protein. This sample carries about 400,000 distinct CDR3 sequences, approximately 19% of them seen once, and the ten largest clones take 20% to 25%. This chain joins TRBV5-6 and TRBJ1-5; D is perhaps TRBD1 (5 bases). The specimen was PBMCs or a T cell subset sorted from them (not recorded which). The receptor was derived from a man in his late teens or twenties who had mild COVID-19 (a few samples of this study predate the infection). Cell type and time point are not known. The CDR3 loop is CASSSRRGGQPQHF. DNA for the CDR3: TGTGCCAGCAGCTCCCGTCGGGGCGGACAGCCCCAGCATTTT.